The 25 T cell receptor beta chains given below trace back to one sample, sequenced in a study of T cell repertoires in cytomegalovirus infection. MiXCR was run by TCRdb on the reads, yielding one entry per CDR3 protein. The sample comprises under 250,000 distinct CDR3 sequences, 12% of which are singletons, and 1.5% to 2% rests with the top ten. The source material was PBMCs. These receptors were obtained from a human donor in good health (CMV status not recorded). Some clones in this sample may be carry-over from other donors' samples.

Written as DNA, the CDR3 is TGTGCCAGCACTACGGGTGGCTGGACGCAGTATTTT. Protein: CASTTGGWTQYF. The chain combines TRBV2 with TRBJ2-3; unclear D gene. Trimming left V 7 bases short and J 9 bases short, with 14 bases between. The germline V gene has CDR1 SNHLY and CDR2 FYNNEI. The CDR3 has 12 residues.

The rearrangement links TRBV14 to TRBJ2-1; TRBD2 agrees at 9 bases. The CDR3 loop spans 16 amino acids. Germline V gene sequence: CDR1 SGHDN, CDR2 FVKESK. The junction had 4 bases not matched to a gene; V was cut back by 4 bases and J by 0 bases. CDR3 in DNA: TGTGCCAGCAGCCCCGGGACTAGCAGCTCCTACAATGAGCAGTTCTTC. This gives the protein CASSPGTSSSYNEQFF.

A few counts support this clonotype. The chain joins TRBV19 to TRBJ2-7, with D possibly matching TRBD2 (5 bases). The length of the CDR3 is 13 residues. Per the germline V gene, CDR1 is LNHDA and CDR2 is SQIVND (reference sequence). Trimming removed 7 bases from V and 4 bases from J, with 14 bases in between. The CDR3 here is CASTPNSGYEQYF. The DNA of the CDR3 is TGTGCCAGTACCCCGAACAGCGGATACGAGCAGTACTTC.

This clonotype was seen repeatedly, ten times or more. The genes are TRBV7-2 and TRBJ2-1, with D possibly TRBD2 on 7 matching bases. V dropped 5 bases and J dropped 0 bases, with 14 bases sitting between them. Germline CDR1 is SGHTA and CDR2 is FQGNSA. There are 16 residues in the CDR3. Written as DNA, the CDR3 is TGTGCCAGCAGCGGGTGGAGGGGGGGCTCCTACAATGAGCAGTTCTTC. This encodes CASSGWRGGSYNEQFF.

There are many counts of this clonotype. The rearrangement links TRBV12-3 or TRBV12-4 to TRBJ1-5; D is possibly TRBD1 (6 bases). Between the trimmed V and J ends, which lost 3 bases and 1 base, there was a span of 13 bases. CDR3 size: 16 residues. In nucleotides, the CDR3 is TGTGCCAGCAGTTTCGCAGGGGAAGTAAGCAATCAGCCCCAGCATTTT. It yields the protein CASSFAGEVSNQPQHF.

This chain connects TRBV5-1 to TRBJ2-2; D is possibly TRBD1 (6 bases). Germline-derived CDR1 and CDR2 are SGHRS and YFSETQ. This CDR3 spans 13 amino acids. V was clipped by 5 bases and J by 3 bases, with 8 bases between them. The CDR3 sequence: CASRQGHTGELFF. In DNA form, the CDR3 reads TGCGCCAGCAGACAGGGTCACACCGGGGAGCTGTTTTTT.

The chain is built from TRBV19 and TRBJ2-3, with D tentatively TRBD1 or TRBD2 (5 bases each). Germline CDR1 is LNHDA and CDR2 is SQIVND (reference sequence). The germline V and J ends were trimmed by 10 bases and 3 bases, with 26 bases remaining between them. This CDR3 region has 17 residues. The DNA for the CDR3 is TGTGCCACTTCACCCCTAGTACCGGGACCAGAGACAGATACGCAGTATTTT. It is translated as CATSPLVPGPETDTQYF.

This clonotype was seen at least ten times. The V and J genes are TRBV7-2 and TRBJ2-3, with D tentatively TRBD1 (6 bases). CDR1 SGHTA and CDR2 FQGNSA come from the germline V gene. The V gene lost 5 bases and the J gene lost 4 bases, with 16 bases spanning the gap. The CDR3 totals 15 residues. The chain's CDR3 is CASSPGALGSDTQYF. CDR3 nucleotide sequence: TGTGCCAGCAGCCCAGGGGCGTTAGGATCAGATACGCAGTATTTT.

This clonotype was found a few times. The chain recombines TRBV5-4 with TRBJ2-3; D gene ambiguous. The germline V gene encodes CDR1 SGHNT and CDR2 YYREEE (reference sequence). V was trimmed by 1 base and J by 1 base, leaving 7 bases between them. The CDR3 loop spans 14 amino acids. CDR3 residues: CASSLYEGTDTQYF. CDR3 nucleotides: TGTGCCAGCAGCTTGTATGAAGGCACAGATACGCAGTATTTT.

This clonotype has at least ten counts. The V gene is TRBV7-2, the J gene TRBJ2-7; D is perhaps TRBD1 (5 bases). Trimming removed 1 base from V and 7 bases from J, with 14 bases in between. CDR3 length: 14 amino acids. Germline lookup yields CDR1 SGHTA and CDR2 FQGNSA. CDR3 DNA sequence: TGTGCCAGCAGCTTAGGGGGCAGGGCCGGGGAGCAGTACTTC. This encodes CASSLGGRAGEQYF. The whole variable domain, remainder taken from reference TRBV7-2 and TRBJ2-7, is GAGVSQSPSNKVTEKGKDVELRCDPISGHTALYWYRQSLGQGLEFLIYFQGNSAPDKSGLPSDRFSAERTGGSVSTLTIQRTQQEDSAVYLCASSLGGRAGEQYFGPGTRLTVT.

In this sample, this clonotype turned up a few times. The gene calls are TRBV20-1 and TRBJ2-7, with D possibly TRBD1 on 5 matching bases. This CDR3 is 13 amino acids long. Germline V gene data show CDR1 as DFQATT and CDR2 as SNEGSKA (reference sequence). Deletions cut 6 bases from V and 1 base from J, with 13 bases between. The CDR3 reads CSAAPGYSYEQYF. In DNA, the CDR3 is TGCAGTGCCGCCCCAGGGTATTCCTACGAGCAGTACTTC.

This clonotype was detected many times. The V call is TRBV7-2, the J call TRBJ2-4; 12 bases are shared with TRBD2. V trimming: 5 bases; J trimming: 6 bases; junction bases outside the gene matches: 8. The CDR3 consists of 16 residues. CDR1 and CDR2 from the germline V gene are SGHTA and FQGNSA. CDR3 amino acids: CASSTRTSGMGNIQYF. CDR3 sequence (DNA): TGTGCCAGCAGCACCCGGACTAGCGGGATGGGAAACATTCAGTACTTC. Variable domain in full (rest from reference TRBV7-2 and TRBJ2-4): GAGVSQSPSNKVTEKGKDVELRCDPISGHTALYWYRQSLGQGLEFLIYFQGNSAPDKSGLPSDRFSAERTGGSVSTLTIQRTQQEDSAVYLCASSTRTSGMGNIQYFGAGTRLSVL.

The table lists this clonotype with many counts. The chain is built from TRBV7-2 and TRBJ1-6, with D uncertain. Germline CDR1 is SGHTA and CDR2 is FQGNSA. This CDR3 is built from 18 residues. Between the trimmed V and J ends, which lost 6 bases and 2 bases, there was a span of 20 bases. The CDR3 region is CASSMGRLLSAYNSPLHF. Written as DNA, the CDR3 is TGTGCCAGCAGTATGGGTCGTCTTCTGAGCGCCTATAATTCACCCCTCCACTTT.

This clonotype appeared many times. This chain connects TRBV28 to TRBJ2-3; D is possibly TRBD1 (6 bases). This CDR3 contains 12 residues. The V end was cut by 11 bases, the J end by 4 bases, with 13 bases between. Germline CDR1 and CDR2: MDHEN and SYDVKM. The CDR3 nucleotides are TGTGCCGCCCGAGGGGGACCAGATACGCAGTATTTT. Amino acids: CAARGGPDTQYF.

This clonotype was observed a handful of times. The chain links TRBV4-3 to TRBJ1-3; D is undetermined. V lost 7 bases, J lost 0 bases, and 16 bases lay in between. The germline V gene encodes CDR1 LGHNA and CDR2 YSLEER. The CDR3 sequence is 16 residues long. CDR3 DNA sequence: TGCGCCAGCACCCCGAAAAGGGTCGACTCTGGAAACACCATATATTTT. Translated: CASTPKRVDSGNTIYF.

This clonotype occurred many times. Here the CDR3 DNA reads TGTGCCAGCAGCTTGGTAGCCATAGCGGGGGTTAGCACAGATACGCAGTATTTT. Translation: CASSLVAIAGVSTDTQYF. V usage is TRBV7-2 and J usage is TRBJ2-3; 9 positions match TRBD2. Germline-derived CDR1 and CDR2 are SGHTA and FQGNSA. Trimming removed 3 bases from V and 0 bases from J; junction bases left unmatched: 10. The CDR3 is 18 residues long.

This clonotype was recorded many times. The V call is TRBV14, the J call TRBJ1-1; D possibly corresponds to TRBD1 (5 bases). From germline, CDR1 is SGHDN and CDR2 FVKESK. The CDR3 has 13 amino acids. V lost 4 bases to trimming and J lost 1 base, with 7 bases between them. CDR3 region: CASSPTENTEAFF. For the CDR3, the DNA is TGTGCCAGCAGCCCGACAGAGAACACTGAAGCTTTCTTT. Variable domain in full (rest from reference TRBV14 and TRBJ1-1): EAGVTQFPSHSVIEKGQTVTLRCDPISGHDNLYWYRRVMGKEIKFLLHFVKESKQDESGMPNNRFLAERTGGTYSTLKVQPAELEDSGVYFCASSPTENTEAFFGQGTRLTVV.

This clonotype was counted at least ten times. The chain combines TRBV20-1 with TRBJ2-1; 8 nucleotides match TRBD2. Germline-derived CDR1 and CDR2 are DFQATT and SNEGSKA (reference sequence). The CDR3 loop spans 15 amino acids. V dropped 6 bases and J dropped 2; count of bases not matched to a gene: 9. CDR3 bases: TGCAGTGCCACTAGCGAACTAGCGGCCTACAATGAGCAGTTCTTC. Translation: CSATSELAAYNEQFF.

Notes on this clonotype: A single base separates this from a much larger clone, so it may be a read error. V and J are TRBV7-2 and TRBJ2-2; D perhaps matches TRBD1 (5 bases). The CDR3 contains 15 residues. The germline V gene has CDR1 SGHTA and CDR2 FQGNSA. The CDR3 bases are TGTGCCAGCAGCCCAAGCAGACAGAACACCCGGGAGCTGTTTTTT. Protein product: CASSPSRQNTRELFF.

This clonotype was picked up many times. The rearrangement uses TRBV7-2 and TRBJ2-2; D ambiguous. Germline V lookup: CDR1 SGHTA, CDR2 FQGNSA. Deletions cut 1 base from V and 4 bases from J, with 1 base between. The CDR3 contains 12 residues. CDR3: CASSLVTGELFF. The CDR3, as DNA: TGTGCCAGCAGCTTAGTCACCGGGGAGCTGTTTTTT.

This chain links TRBV29-1 with TRBJ1-1; D remains ambiguous. Trimming removed 4 bases at V and 0 bases at J, with 6 bases between. This CDR3 region has 12 residues. Germline-derived CDR1 and CDR2 are SQVTM and ANQGSEA. The CDR3 DNA reads TGCAGCGTTGTAGGAGTGAACACTGAAGCTTTCTTT. Protein product: CSVVGVNTEAFF.

This clonotype was detected ten times or more. The V call is TRBV10-3, the J call TRBJ2-1; no reliable D call. CDR1 is ENHRY, CDR2 SYGVKD, per germline. CDR3 size: 12 residues. V lost 4 bases, J lost 10 bases, and 11 bases lay in between. Here the CDR3 DNA reads TGTGCCATCAGTGTGGCAAATAGAGAGCAGTTCTTC. Translated: CAISVANREQFF.

This clonotype has a handful of counts. The chain recombines TRBV12-3 or TRBV12-4 with TRBJ2-3; maybe TRBD2 (5 bases). V lost 6 bases, J lost 4 bases, and 14 bases lay in between. The CDR3 totals 14 residues. Here the CDR3 DNA reads TGTGCCAGCAGCCCTCCCGGGGTGGCAGATACGCAGTATTTT. Amino acids: CASSPPGVADTQYF.

Comments on this clonotype: At one of its ends the junction is not consistent with the germline gene, which may arise from a read error. This chain connects TRBV19 to TRBJ1-5, with 7 positions matching TRBD1. CDR1 and CDR2 from the germline V gene are LNHDA and SQIVND (reference sequence). The CDR3 loop spans 15 amino acids. The CDR3 DNA reads TGTGCCAGTAGTATAGCCCAGGGGGTAGGTCAGCCCCGGCATTTT. This translates into CASSIAQGVGQPRHF. The entire variable domain, with the rest obtained from reference TRBV19 and TRBJ1-5, is as follows: DGGITQSPKYLFRKEGQNVTLSCEQNLNHDAMYWYRQDPGQGLRLIYYSQIVNDFQKGDIAEGYSVSREKKESFPLTVTSAQKNPTAFYLCASSIAQGVGQPRHFGDGTRLSIL.

This clonotype was detected many times. V and J are TRBV19 and TRBJ1-1; D unresolved. Per the germline V gene, CDR1 is LNHDA and CDR2 is SQIVND (reference sequence). The V end was cut by 3 bases, the J end by 1 base, with 9 bases between. This CDR3 is built from 14 residues. CDR3 protein: CASSINRRNTEAFF. CDR3 sequence (DNA): TGTGCCAGTAGTATTAATCGACGGAACACTGAAGCTTTCTTT.